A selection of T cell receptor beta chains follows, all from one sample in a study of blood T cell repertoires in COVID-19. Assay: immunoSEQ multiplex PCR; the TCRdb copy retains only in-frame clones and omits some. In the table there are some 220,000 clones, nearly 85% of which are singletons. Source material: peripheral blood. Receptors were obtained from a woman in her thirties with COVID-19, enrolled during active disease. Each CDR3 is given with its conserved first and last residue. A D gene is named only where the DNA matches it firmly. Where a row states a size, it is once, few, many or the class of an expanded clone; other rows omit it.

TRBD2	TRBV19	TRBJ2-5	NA	TGTGCCAGTAGTTATCTAGCGGGAGTTCGGGCAAGAGAGACCCAGTACTTC	CASSYLAGVRARETQYF
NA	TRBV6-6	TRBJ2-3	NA	TGTGCCAGCAGCCGACTGGGACTCGGAGCTAGCACAGATACGCAGTATTTT	CASSRLGLGASTDTQYF
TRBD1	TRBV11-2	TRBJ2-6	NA	TGTGCCAGCAGCCCGTTTGGACAGGGGGCTCAAACTGGGGCCAACGTCCTGACTTTC	CASSPFGQGAQTGANVLTF
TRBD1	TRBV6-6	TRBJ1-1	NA	TGTGCCAGCAAAAATGAGGGGGCCGGTACTGAAGCTTTCTTT	CASKNEGAGTEAFF
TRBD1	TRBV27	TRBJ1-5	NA	TGTGCCAGCAGCAACCGGACAGGGGGCAGGAGGCCCCAGCATTTT	CASSNRTGGRRPQHF
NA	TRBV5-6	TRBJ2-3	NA	TGTGCCAGCAGCCCTGAGAGACTAGGCACAGATACGCAGTATTTT	CASSPERLGTDTQYF
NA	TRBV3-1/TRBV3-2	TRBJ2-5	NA	TGTGCCAGCAGCCAAGAGGTAGCGGTGCGTGAGACCCAGTACTTC	CASSQEVAVRETQYF
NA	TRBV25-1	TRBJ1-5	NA	TGTGCCAGCAGTGAAACCCTACAGGGTAATCAGCCCCAGCATTTT	CASSETLQGNQPQHF
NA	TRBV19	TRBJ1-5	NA	TGTGCCAGTAGCCCCGGCGGGTCTTATAGCAATCAGCCCCAGCATTTT	CASSPGGSYSNQPQHF
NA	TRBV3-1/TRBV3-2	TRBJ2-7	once	TGTGCCAGCAGCCAGTGCGGCGGGGCTTTAGGGCAGTACTTC	CASSQCGGALGQYF
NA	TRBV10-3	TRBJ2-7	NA	TGTGCCATCCACGGAGACGGCCCCGGCCAGTACTTC	CAIHGDGPGQYF
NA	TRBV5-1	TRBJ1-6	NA	TGCGCCAGCAGCTTGCACACCGGAGATTCACCCCTCCACTTT	CASSLHTGDSPLHF
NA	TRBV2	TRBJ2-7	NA	TGTGCCAGCAGTGAAGCGGGGGCACTCTCCTACGAGCAGTACTTC	CASSEAGALSYEQYF
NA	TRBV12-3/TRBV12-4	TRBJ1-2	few	TGTGCCAGCAGCCAGGTGACGTATGGCTACACCTTC	CASSQVTYGYTF
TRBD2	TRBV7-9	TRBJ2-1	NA	TGTGCCAGCAGTTCCGGGACTAGCGGGAGTCACAATGAGCAGTTCTTC	CASSSGTSGSHNEQFF
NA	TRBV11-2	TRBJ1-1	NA	TGTGCCAGCAGCCCAAATCGGGGCAGGGGAGCTTTCTTT	CASSPNRGRGAFF
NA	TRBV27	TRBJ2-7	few	TGTGCCAGCAGGTCGAGGGGGAGCGAGCAGTACTTC	CASRSRGSEQYF
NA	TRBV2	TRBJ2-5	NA	TGTGCCAGCAGGCCGGACAGCCAAGAGACCCAGTACTTC	CASRPDSQETQYF
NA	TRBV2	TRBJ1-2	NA	TGTGCCAGCAGACAGGATAACTATGGCTACACCTTC	CASRQDNYGYTF
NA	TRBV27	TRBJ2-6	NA	TGTGCCAGCACCACCCGGGTCAGGGGCCGATCTGGGGCCAACGTCCTGACTTTC	CASTTRVRGRSGANVLTF
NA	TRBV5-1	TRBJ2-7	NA	TGCGCCAGCAGCTTGTTTCTAGCGTCCAACGAGCAGTACTTC	CASSLFLASNEQYF
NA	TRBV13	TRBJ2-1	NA	TGTGCCAGCAGCTTGCGTAGTGAGGGAGGCCGAGAAGATGAGCAGTTCTTC	CASSLRSEGGREDEQFF
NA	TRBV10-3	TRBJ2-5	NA	TGTGCCATCAGTGCCAGGACAGAAGAGACCCAGTACTTC	CAISARTEETQYF
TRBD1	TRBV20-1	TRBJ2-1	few	TGCAGTGCTAGTCCGGGGGGACAGGGGAATGAGCAGTTCTTC	CSASPGGQGNEQFF
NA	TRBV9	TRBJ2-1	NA	TGTGCCAGCAGCGTAGCTAGCTACAATGAGCAGTTCTTC	CASSVASYNEQFF
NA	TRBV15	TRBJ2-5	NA	TGTGCCACCAGCAGAGATCTCTTGCAGGGTGGGGAGACCCAGTACTTC	CATSRDLLQGGETQYF
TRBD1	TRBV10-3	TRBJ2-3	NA	TGTGCCATCCGCGGACAGGGGATATGGGATACGCAGTATTTT	CAIRGQGIWDTQYF
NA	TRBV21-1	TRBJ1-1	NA	TGTGCCAGCCCCACTCAGGGGGCGGACACTGAAGCTTTCTTT	CASPTQGADTEAFF
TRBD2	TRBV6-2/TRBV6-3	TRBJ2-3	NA	TGTGCCAGCAGTTACGAAGTTAGACTAGCGGGAGGAGGGAGCGCAGATACGCAGTATTTT	CASSYEVRLAGGGSADTQYF
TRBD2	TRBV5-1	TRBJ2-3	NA	TGCGCCAGCAGTGAGGGACTAGCGGGAGGTCAAGATACGCAGTATTTT	CASSEGLAGGQDTQYF
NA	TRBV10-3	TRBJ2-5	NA	TGTGCCATCACCTCCCCGGGAGAGACCCAGTACTTC	CAITSPGETQYF
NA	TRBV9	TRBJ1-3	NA	TGTGCCAGCAGCGGCACAGAATTCTCTGGAAACACCATATATTTT	CASSGTEFSGNTIYF
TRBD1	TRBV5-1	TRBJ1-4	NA	TGCGCCAGCAGCTCTAGGACAGGGGGCGGTGAAAAACTGTTTTTT	CASSSRTGGGEKLFF
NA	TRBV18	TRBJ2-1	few	TGTGCCAGCTCACCACCAGGACTGGGAACAAATGAGCAGTTCTTC	CASSPPGLGTNEQFF
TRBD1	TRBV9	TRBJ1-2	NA	TGTGCCAGTGGCGGGACAGGCGGAACCTTC	CASGGTGGTF
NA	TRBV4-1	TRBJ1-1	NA	TGCGCCAGCAGCCAAGCGGACATTCACACTGAAGCTTTCTTT	CASSQADIHTEAFF
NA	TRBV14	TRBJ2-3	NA	TGTGCCAGCAGCCAAGTGGCAGGGTCAGATACGCAGTATTTT	CASSQVAGSDTQYF
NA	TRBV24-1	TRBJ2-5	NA	TGTGCCACCAGTGATTTACGGGGAGAGACCCAGTACTTC	CATSDLRGETQYF
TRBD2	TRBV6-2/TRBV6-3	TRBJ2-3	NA	TGTGCCAGCAGTCATACAACTAGCGGGGCCACAGATACGCAGTATTTT	CASSHTTSGATDTQYF
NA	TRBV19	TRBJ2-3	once	TGTGCCAGTAGAGCTAGCGAGGGTACGCAGTATTTT	CASRASEGTQYF
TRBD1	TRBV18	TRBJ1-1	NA	TGTGCCAGCTCACCGGGACAGAGTAACACTGAAGCTTTCTTT	CASSPGQSNTEAFF
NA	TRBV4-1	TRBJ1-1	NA	TGCGCCAGCAGCTTTCCGCCTCGGGGGGTCACTGAAGCTTTCTTT	CASSFPPRGVTEAFF
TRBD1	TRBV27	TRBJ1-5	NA	TGTGCCAGCAGTTTCGGGTTCGGACAGGGCAGCAATCAGCCCCAGCATTTT	CASSFGFGQGSNQPQHF
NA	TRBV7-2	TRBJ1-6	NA	TGTGCCAGCAGCTTAGGTCAGGTGTCCTATAATTCACCCCTCCACTTT	CASSLGQVSYNSPLHF
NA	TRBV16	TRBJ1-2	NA	TGTGCCAGCAGCCAATCTTCGACTGGCTATGGCTACACCTTC	CASSQSSTGYGYTF
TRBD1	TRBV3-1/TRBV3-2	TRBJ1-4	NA	TGTGCCAGCAGCCAGCATCCGGGACAGGGGGGTCAGACTAATGAAAAACTGTTTTTT	CASSQHPGQGGQTNEKLFF
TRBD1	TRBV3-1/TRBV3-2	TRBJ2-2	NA	TGTGCCAGCAGCCGAGAGCAGGGGGCGCTGGACACCGGGGAGCTGTTTTTT	CASSREQGALDTGELFF
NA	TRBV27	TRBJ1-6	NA	TGTGCCAGCAGTACAGGATACCATTCACCCCTCCACTTT	CASSTGYHSPLHF
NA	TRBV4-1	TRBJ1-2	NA	TGCGCCAGCAGCCAAGGAGTGCAGGGCGGCTATGGCTACACCTTC	CASSQGVQGGYGYTF